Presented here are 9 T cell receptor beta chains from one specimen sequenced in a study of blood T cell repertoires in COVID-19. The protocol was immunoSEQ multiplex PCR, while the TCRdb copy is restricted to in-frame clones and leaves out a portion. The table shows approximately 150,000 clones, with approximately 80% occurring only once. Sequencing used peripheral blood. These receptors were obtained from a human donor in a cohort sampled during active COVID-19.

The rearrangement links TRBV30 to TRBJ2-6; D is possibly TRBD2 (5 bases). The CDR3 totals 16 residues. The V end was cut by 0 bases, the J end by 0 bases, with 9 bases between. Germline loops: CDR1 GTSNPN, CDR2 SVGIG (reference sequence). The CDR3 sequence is CAWSVPGSSGANVLTF. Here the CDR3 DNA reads TGTGCCTGGAGTGTCCCGGGGAGCTCTGGGGCCAACGTCCTGACTTTC.

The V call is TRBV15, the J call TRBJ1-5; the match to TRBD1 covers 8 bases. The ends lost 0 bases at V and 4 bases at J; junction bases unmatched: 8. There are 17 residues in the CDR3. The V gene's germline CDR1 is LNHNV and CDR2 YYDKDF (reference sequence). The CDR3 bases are TGTGCCACCAGCAGAGATGGGCAGGGGGCAGCTAATCAGCCCCAGCATTTT. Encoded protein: CATSRDGQGAANQPQHF.

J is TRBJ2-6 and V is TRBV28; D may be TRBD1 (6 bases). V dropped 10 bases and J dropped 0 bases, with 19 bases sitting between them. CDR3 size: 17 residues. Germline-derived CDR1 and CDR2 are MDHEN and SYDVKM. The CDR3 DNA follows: TGTGCCACCTCAAAAAGGACAGCTATCTCTGGGGCCAACGTCCTGACTTTC. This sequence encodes CATSKRTAISGANVLTF.

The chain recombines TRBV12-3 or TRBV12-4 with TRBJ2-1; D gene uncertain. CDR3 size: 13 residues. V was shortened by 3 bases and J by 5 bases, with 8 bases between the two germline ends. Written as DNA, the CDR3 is TGTGCCAGCAGTTTCTCGGTTCACAATGAGCAGTTCTTC. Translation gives CASSFSVHNEQFF.

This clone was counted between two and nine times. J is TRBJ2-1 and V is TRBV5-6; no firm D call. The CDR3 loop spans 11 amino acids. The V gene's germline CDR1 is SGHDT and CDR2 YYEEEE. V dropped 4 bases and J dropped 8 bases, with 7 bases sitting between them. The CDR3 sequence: CASSLSDEQFF. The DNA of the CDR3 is TGTGCCAGCAGCCTTTCCGATGAGCAGTTCTTC.

This chain's CDR3 is CASSLDGNTGELFF. DNA of the CDR3: TGTGCCAGCAGCTTAGACGGGAACACCGGGGAGCTGTTTTTT. The V call is TRBV7-2, the J call TRBJ2-2; D gene unclear. Between the trimmed V and J ends, which lost 1 base and 1 base, there was a span of 4 bases. Germline CDR1 is SGHTA and CDR2 is FQGNSA. This CDR3 contains 14 residues.

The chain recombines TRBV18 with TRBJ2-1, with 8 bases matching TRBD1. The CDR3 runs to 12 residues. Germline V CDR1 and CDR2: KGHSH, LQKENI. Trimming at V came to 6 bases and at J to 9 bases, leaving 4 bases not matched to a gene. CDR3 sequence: CASSPTGGEQFF. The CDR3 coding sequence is TGTGCCAGCTCGCCCACAGGGGGTGAGCAGTTCTTC.

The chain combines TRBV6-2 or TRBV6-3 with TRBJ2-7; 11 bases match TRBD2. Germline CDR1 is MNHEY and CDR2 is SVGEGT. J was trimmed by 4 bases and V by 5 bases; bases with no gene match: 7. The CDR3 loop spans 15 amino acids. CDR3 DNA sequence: TGTGCCAGCAGTCATGCGGGACTAGCGGTATACGAGCAGTACTTC. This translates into CASSHAGLAVYEQYF.

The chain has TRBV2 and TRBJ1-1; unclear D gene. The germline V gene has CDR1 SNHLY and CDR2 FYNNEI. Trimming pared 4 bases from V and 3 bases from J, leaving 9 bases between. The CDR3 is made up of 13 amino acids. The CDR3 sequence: CASSGAQYTEAFF. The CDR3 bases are TGTGCCAGCAGTGGGGCCCAATACACTGAAGCTTTCTTT.